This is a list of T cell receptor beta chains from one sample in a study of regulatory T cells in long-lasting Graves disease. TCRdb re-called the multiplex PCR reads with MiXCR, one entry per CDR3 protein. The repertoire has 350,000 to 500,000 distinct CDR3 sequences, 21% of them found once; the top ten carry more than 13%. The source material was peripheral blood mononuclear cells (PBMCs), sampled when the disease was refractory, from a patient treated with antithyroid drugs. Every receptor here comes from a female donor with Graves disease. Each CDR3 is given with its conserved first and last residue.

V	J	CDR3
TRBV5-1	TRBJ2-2	CASSSPLGGELFF
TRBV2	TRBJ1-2	CASSDPDSLGYGYTF
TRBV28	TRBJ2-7	CASSSGPGTSGRGMMREQYF
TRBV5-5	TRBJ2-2	CASSPTSGIVVGELFF
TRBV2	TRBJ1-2	CASSAAPRTAGGYGYTF
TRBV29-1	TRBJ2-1	CSVEGQRDGNEQFF
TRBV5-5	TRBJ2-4	CASSTGTVLAKNIQYF
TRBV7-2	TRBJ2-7	CASSLATGTGSYEQYF
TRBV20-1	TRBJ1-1	CSARAGTNTEAFF
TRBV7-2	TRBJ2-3	CASSFSLTDTQYF
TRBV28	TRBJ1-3	CASTLGSSSGNTIYF
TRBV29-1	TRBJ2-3	CSVGDITDTQYF
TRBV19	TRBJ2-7	CASSLQPRGSYEQYF
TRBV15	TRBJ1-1	CATSREPLAGNANTEAFF
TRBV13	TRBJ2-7	CASSSTGETYEQYF
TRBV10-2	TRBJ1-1	CASGPSVNTEAFF
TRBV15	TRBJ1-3	CATSTLSWEPEGNTIYF
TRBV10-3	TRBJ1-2	CAIRSDLGYTF
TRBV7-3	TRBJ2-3	CASSLGGSLAAGDTQYF
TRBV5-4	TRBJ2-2	CASSQISGSITGELFF
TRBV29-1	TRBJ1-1	CSADRGGTEAFF
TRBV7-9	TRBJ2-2	CASSLHPWTGPGELFF
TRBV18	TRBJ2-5	CASSPSPGTETQYF
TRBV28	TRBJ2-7	CASRLTSSGSYEQYF
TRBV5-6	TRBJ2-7	CASSSGEVEQYF
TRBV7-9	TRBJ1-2	CASSLTAGYTF
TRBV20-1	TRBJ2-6	CSARDPSGANVLTF
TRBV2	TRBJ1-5	CASSATTGTNQPQHF
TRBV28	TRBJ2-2	CASSSTGPMAGELFF